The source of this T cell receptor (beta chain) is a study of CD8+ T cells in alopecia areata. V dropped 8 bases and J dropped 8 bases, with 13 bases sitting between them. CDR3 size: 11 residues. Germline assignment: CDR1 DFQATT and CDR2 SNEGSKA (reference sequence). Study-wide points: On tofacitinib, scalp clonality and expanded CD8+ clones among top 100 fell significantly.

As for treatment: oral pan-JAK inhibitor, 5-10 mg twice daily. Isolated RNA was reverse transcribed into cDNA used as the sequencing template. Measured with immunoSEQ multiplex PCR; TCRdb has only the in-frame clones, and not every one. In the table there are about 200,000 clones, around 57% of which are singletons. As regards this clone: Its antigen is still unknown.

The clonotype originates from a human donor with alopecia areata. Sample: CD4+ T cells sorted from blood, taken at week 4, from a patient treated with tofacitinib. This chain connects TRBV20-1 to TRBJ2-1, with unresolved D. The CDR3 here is CSPARVDEQFF. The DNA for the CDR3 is TGCAGTCCCGCTAGAGTAGATGAGCAGTTCTTC.